A selection of T cell receptor beta chains follows, all from one sample in a study of regulatory T cells in long-lasting Graves disease. MiXCR, applied by TCRdb to the multiplex PCR reads, yields one record per CDR3 protein. The sample consists of more than 650,000 distinct CDR3 sequences, approximately 29% of them appearing once. The specimen comprised peripheral blood mononuclear cells (PBMCs), sampled when the disease was refractory, from a patient treated with antithyroid drugs. The receptors stem from a female donor with Graves disease. Both conserved end residues are part of each CDR3. A D gene is named only where the DNA matches it firmly. Size is omitted from some rows. Given values are once, few, many or a class for expanded clones.

abundance: -; d_gene: TRBD1; v_gene: TRBV5-6; j_gene: TRBJ1-3; CDR3aa: CASSFQGVGNTIYF; CDR3nt: TGTGCCAGCAGCTTTCAGGGGGTTGGAAACACCATATATTTT
abundance: -; d_gene: TRBD2; v_gene: TRBV18; j_gene: TRBJ2-5; CDR3aa: CASSPPTSKETQYF; CDR3nt: TGTGCCAGCTCACCACCGACTAGCAAAGAGACCCAGTACTTC
abundance: many; d_gene: TRBD2; v_gene: TRBV11-2; j_gene: TRBJ2-7; CDR3aa: CASSSSGALAGSYEQYF; CDR3nt: TGTGCCAGCAGCTCCTCAGGGGCCCTAGCGGGATCATACGAGCAGTACTTC
abundance: many; d_gene: TRBD1; v_gene: TRBV11-2; j_gene: TRBJ1-2; CDR3aa: CASRLAGQGVTGGYTF; CDR3nt: TGTGCCAGCAGATTGGCGGGACAGGGTGTTACGGGCGGCTACACCTTC
abundance: few; d_gene: TRBD1; v_gene: TRBV6-1; j_gene: TRBJ2-2; CDR3aa: CASSQGAGGELFF; CDR3nt: TGTGCCAGCAGCCAGGGGGCTGGCGGGGAGCTGTTTTTT
abundance: -; d_gene: TRBD1; v_gene: TRBV30; j_gene: TRBJ2-5; CDR3aa: CAWSRAQGTQTQYF; CDR3nt: TGTGCCTGGTCCCGGGCACAGGGGACGCAGACCCAGTACTTC
abundance: few; d_gene: -; v_gene: TRBV5-4; j_gene: TRBJ1-4; CDR3aa: CASSFWESPKLFF; CDR3nt: TGTGCCAGCAGCTTCTGGGAATCTCCCAAACTGTTTTTT
abundance: -; d_gene: TRBD1; v_gene: TRBV19; j_gene: TRBJ1-2; CDR3aa: CASSIARNRGLWDYGYTF; CDR3nt: TGTGCCAGTAGTATCGCCCGGAACAGGGGGCTTTGGGACTATGGCTACACCTTC
abundance: -; d_gene: -; v_gene: TRBV6-1; j_gene: TRBJ2-2; CDR3aa: CASKRSSIRVAGRFF; CDR3nt: TGTGCCAGCAAAAGATCGTCGATAAGGGTGGCCGGAAGGTTTTTT
abundance: many; d_gene: -; v_gene: TRBV30; j_gene: TRBJ1-6; CDR3aa: CAWRRHSPLHF; CDR3nt: TGTGCCTGGAGAAGGCATTCACCCCTCCACTTT
abundance: -; d_gene: -; v_gene: TRBV19; j_gene: TRBJ1-3; CDR3aa: CASSSYGSSGNTIYF; CDR3nt: TGTGCCAGTAGTAGCTACGGGAGCTCTGGAAACACCATATATTTT
abundance: many; d_gene: TRBD1; v_gene: TRBV6-1; j_gene: TRBJ1-1; CDR3aa: CAIQQGMGTEAFF; CDR3nt: TGTGCCATCCAACAGGGGATGGGCACTGAAGCTTTCTTT
abundance: -; d_gene: TRBD1; v_gene: TRBV27; j_gene: TRBJ2-7; CDR3aa: CASRAGGSSSYEQYF; CDR3nt: TGTGCCAGCAGGGCAGGGGGCTCAAGCTCCTACGAGCAGTACTTC
abundance: few; d_gene: TRBD2; v_gene: TRBV10-2; j_gene: TRBJ2-5; CDR3aa: CASSGLAAETQYF; CDR3nt: TGCGCCAGCAGTGGACTAGCGGCGGAGACCCAGTACTTC
abundance: few; d_gene: TRBD1; v_gene: TRBV30; j_gene: TRBJ1-4; CDR3aa: CAWNSGTGEKLFF; CDR3nt: TGTGCCTGGAACTCCGGGACAGGGGAAAAACTGTTTTTT
abundance: few; d_gene: -; v_gene: TRBV6-1; j_gene: TRBJ2-2; CDR3aa: CAIGLLNTGELFF; CDR3nt: TGTGCAATAGGACTACTGAACACCGGGGAGCTGTTTTTT
abundance: -; d_gene: -; v_gene: TRBV10-3; j_gene: TRBJ2-2; CDR3aa: CAISDRRGDTGELFF; CDR3nt: TGTGCCATCAGTGATCGGAGGGGGGACACCGGGGAGCTGTTTTTT
abundance: -; d_gene: -; v_gene: TRBV12-3/TRBV12-4; j_gene: TRBJ1-3; CDR3aa: CASSPRDLSSGNTIYF; CDR3nt: TGTGCCAGCAGTCCCCGGGACTTAAGCTCTGGAAACACCATATATTTT
abundance: many; d_gene: -; v_gene: TRBV12-3/TRBV12-4; j_gene: TRBJ1-2; CDR3aa: CASSPQGLGYTF; CDR3nt: TGTGCCAGCAGTCCTCAGGGATTGGGCTACACCTTC
abundance: few; d_gene: -; v_gene: TRBV6-1; j_gene: TRBJ1-5; CDR3aa: CASPNPGNQPQHF; CDR3nt: TGTGCCAGCCCTAATCCGGGGAATCAGCCCCAGCATTTT
abundance: few; d_gene: TRBD2; v_gene: TRBV3-1; j_gene: TRBJ2-7; CDR3aa: CASSQGWGGNEQYF; CDR3nt: TGTGCCAGCAGCCAAGGTTGGGGGGGGAACGAGCAGTACTTC
abundance: -; d_gene: TRBD2; v_gene: TRBV6-1; j_gene: TRBJ2-5; CDR3aa: CASRRGGGRGETQYF; CDR3nt: TGTGCCAGCAGAAGGGGAGGCGGGAGGGGAGAGACCCAGTACTTC
abundance: -; d_gene: TRBD2; v_gene: TRBV27; j_gene: TRBJ2-2; CDR3aa: CASSPGTSGRALFF; CDR3nt: TGTGCCAGCAGTCCCGGGACTAGCGGGAGGGCCTTGTTTTTT
abundance: -; d_gene: -; v_gene: TRBV19; j_gene: TRBJ1-4; CDR3aa: CASSPTINEKLFF; CDR3nt: TGTGCCAGTAGTCCGACAATAAATGAAAAACTGTTTTTT
abundance: many; d_gene: -; v_gene: TRBV7-9; j_gene: TRBJ1-4; CDR3aa: CASSLTANEKLFF; CDR3nt: TGTGCCAGCAGCCTGACAGCTAATGAAAAACTGTTTTTT
abundance: -; d_gene: TRBD2; v_gene: TRBV9; j_gene: TRBJ2-7; CDR3aa: CASSVIPGRDEQYF; CDR3nt: TGTGCCAGCAGCGTAATACCCGGGAGGGACGAGCAGTACTTC
abundance: -; d_gene: -; v_gene: TRBV19; j_gene: TRBJ1-5; CDR3aa: CASTPQGHSNQPQHF; CDR3nt: TGTGCCAGTACCCCACAGGGCCATAGCAATCAGCCCCAGCATTTT
abundance: many; d_gene: -; v_gene: TRBV28; j_gene: TRBJ1-1; CDR3aa: CASSLSGQIEAFF; CDR3nt: TGTGCCAGCAGTTTATCAGGGCAAATTGAAGCTTTCTTT
abundance: few; d_gene: TRBD1; v_gene: TRBV20-1; j_gene: TRBJ2-5; CDR3aa: CSASRTGGREETQYF; CDR3nt: TGCAGTGCTAGTAGGACAGGGGGCAGGGAGGAGACCCAGTACTTC
abundance: -; d_gene: -; v_gene: TRBV6-1; j_gene: TRBJ1-2; CDR3aa: CASGAAYGYTF; CDR3nt: TGTGCGTCGGGCGCAGCCTATGGCTACACCTTC
abundance: many; d_gene: -; v_gene: TRBV2; j_gene: TRBJ1-2; CDR3aa: CASSEAHGSYTF; CDR3nt: TGTGCCAGCAGTGAAGCACATGGGAGCTACACCTTC
abundance: many; d_gene: -; v_gene: TRBV28; j_gene: TRBJ1-2; CDR3aa: CATDHGYTF; CDR3nt: TGTGCCACCGACCATGGCTACACCTTC
abundance: -; d_gene: TRBD2; v_gene: TRBV5-1; j_gene: TRBJ2-7; CDR3aa: CASSASGEFYEQYF; CDR3nt: TGCGCCAGCAGCGCTAGCGGGGAGTTCTACGAGCAGTACTTC